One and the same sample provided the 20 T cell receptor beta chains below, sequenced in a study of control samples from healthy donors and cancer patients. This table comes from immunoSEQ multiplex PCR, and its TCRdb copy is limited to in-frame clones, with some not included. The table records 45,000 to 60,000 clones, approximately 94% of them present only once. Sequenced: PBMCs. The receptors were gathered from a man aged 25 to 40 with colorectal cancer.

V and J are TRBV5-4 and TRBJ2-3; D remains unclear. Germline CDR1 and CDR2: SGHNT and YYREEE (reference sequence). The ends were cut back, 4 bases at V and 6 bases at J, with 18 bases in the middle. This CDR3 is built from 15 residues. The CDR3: CASSPGGDRRDTQYF. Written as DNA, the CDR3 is TGTGCCAGCAGCCCTGGCGGAGATCGACGGGATACGCAGTATTTT.

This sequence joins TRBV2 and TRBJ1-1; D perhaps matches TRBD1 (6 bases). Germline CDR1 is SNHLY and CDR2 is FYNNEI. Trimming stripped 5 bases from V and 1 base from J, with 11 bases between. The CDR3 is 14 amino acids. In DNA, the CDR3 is TGTGCCAGCAGTCGGACAGCGTGGAACACTGAAGCTTTCTTT. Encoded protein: CASSRTAWNTEAFF.

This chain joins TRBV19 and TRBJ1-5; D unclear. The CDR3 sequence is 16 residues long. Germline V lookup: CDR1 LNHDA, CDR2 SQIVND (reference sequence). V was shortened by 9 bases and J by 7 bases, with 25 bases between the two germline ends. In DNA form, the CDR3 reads TGTGCCAGCGCTGCCCCGACGGCCCTAAGGAGCCAGCCCCAGCATTTT. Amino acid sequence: CASAAPTALRSQPQHF.

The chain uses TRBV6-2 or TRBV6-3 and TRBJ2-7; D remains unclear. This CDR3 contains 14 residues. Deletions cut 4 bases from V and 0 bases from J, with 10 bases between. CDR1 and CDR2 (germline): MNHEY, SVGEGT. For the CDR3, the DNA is TGTGCCAGCAGTTGGTCTACACCCTCCTACGAGCAGTACTTC. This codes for CASSWSTPSYEQYF.

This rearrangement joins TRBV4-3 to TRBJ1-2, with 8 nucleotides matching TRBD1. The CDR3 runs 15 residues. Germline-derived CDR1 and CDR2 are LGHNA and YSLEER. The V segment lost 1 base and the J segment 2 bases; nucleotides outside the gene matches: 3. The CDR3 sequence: CASSQAGQGNYGYTF. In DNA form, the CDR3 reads TGCGCCAGCAGCCAAGCCGGACAGGGCAACTATGGCTACACCTTC.

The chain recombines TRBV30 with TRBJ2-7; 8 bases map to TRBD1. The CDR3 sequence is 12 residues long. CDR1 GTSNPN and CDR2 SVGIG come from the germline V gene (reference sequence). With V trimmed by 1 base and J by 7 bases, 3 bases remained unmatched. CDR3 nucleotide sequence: TGTGCCTGGAGTGAACAGGGGGGAGAGCAGTACTTC. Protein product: CAWSEQGGEQYF.

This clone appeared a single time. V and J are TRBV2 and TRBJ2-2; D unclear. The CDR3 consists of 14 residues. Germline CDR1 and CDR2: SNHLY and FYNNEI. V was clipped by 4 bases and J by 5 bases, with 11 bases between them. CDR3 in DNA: TGTGCCAGCAGTGCCCAAGGGTGGACCGGGGAGCTGTTTTTT. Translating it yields CASSAQGWTGELFF.

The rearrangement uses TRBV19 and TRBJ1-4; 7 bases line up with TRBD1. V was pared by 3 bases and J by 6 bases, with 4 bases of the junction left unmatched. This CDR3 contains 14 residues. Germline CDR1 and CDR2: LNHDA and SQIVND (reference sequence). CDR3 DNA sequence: TGTGCCAGTAGTATCTGGCAGGGGGATGAAAAACTGTTTTTT. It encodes CASSIWQGDEKLFF.

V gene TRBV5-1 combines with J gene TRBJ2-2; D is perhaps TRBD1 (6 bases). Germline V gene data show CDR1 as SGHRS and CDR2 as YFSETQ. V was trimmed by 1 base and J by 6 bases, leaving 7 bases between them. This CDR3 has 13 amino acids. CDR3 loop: CASSLTGPGELFF. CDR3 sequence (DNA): TGCGCCAGCAGCTTGACAGGGCCCGGGGAGCTGTTTTTT.

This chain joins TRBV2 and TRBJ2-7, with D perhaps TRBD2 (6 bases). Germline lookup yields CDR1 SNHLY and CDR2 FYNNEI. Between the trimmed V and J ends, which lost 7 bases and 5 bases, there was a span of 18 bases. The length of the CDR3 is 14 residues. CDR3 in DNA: TGTGCCAGCAAACGGGACCCCGGGGGTGACGAGCAGTACTTC. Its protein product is CASKRDPGGDEQYF.

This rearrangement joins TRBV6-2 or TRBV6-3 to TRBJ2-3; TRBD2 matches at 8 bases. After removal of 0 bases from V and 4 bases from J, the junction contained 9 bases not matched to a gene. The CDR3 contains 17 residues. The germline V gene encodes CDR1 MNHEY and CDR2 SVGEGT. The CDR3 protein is CASSYSTGGGFADTQYF. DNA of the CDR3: TGTGCCAGCAGTTACTCGACGGGCGGGGGGTTTGCAGATACGCAGTATTTT.

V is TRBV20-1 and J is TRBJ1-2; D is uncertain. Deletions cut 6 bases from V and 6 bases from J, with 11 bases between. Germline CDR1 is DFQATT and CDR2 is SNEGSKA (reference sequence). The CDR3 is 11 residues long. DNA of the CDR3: TGCAGTGCAACAGAGGTTAATGGCTACACCTTC. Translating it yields CSATEVNGYTF.

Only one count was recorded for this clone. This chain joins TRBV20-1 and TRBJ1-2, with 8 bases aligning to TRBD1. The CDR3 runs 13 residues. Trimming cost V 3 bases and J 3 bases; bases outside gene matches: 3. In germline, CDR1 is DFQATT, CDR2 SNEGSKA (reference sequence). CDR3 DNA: TGCAGTGCTAGTGAACAGGGGGACTATGGCTACACCTTC. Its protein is CSASEQGDYGYTF.

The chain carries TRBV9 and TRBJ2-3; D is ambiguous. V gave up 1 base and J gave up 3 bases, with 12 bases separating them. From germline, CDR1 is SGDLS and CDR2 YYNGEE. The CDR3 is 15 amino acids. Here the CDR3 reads CASSVWAGQTDTQYF. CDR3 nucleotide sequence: TGTGCCAGCAGCGTATGGGCAGGCCAAACAGATACGCAGTATTTT.

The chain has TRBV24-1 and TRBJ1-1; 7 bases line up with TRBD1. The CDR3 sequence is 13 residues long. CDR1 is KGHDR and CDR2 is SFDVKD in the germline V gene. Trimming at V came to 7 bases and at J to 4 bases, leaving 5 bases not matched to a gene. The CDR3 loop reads CATSGGGITEAFF. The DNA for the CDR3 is TGTGCCACCAGCGGAGGGGGCATCACTGAAGCTTTCTTT.

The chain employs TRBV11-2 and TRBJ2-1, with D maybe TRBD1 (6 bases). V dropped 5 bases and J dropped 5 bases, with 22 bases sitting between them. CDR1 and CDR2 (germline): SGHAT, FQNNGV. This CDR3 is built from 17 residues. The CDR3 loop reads CASSRTTGTSFNNEQFF. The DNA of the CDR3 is TGTGCCAGCAGCCGCACGACGGGGACAAGCTTTAACAATGAGCAGTTCTTC. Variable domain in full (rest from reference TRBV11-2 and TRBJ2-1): EAGVAQSPRYKIIEKRQSVAFWCNPISGHATLYWYQQILGQGPKLLIQFQNNGVVDDSQLPKDRFSAERLKGVDSTLKIQPAKLEDSAVYLCASSRTTGTSFNNEQFFGPGTRLTVL.

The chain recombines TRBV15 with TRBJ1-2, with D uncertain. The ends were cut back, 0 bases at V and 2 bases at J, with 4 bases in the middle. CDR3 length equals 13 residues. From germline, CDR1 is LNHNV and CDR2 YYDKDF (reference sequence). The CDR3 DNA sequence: TGTGCCACCAGCAGAGACAGGAACTATGGCTACACCTTC. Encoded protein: CATSRDRNYGYTF.

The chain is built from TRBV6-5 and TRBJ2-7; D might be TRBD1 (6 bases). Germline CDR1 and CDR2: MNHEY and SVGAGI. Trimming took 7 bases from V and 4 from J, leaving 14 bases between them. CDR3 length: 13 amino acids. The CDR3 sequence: CASTLGQSYEQYV. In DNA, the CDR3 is TGTGCCAGCACCCTAGGACAGTCTTACGAGCAGTACGTC.

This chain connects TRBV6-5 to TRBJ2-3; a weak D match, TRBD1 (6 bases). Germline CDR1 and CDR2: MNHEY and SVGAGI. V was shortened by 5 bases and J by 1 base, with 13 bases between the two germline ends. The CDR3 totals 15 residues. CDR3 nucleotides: TGTGCCAGCAGTCACAGGGTTGGGCGCACAGATACGCAGTATTTT. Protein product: CASSHRVGRTDTQYF.

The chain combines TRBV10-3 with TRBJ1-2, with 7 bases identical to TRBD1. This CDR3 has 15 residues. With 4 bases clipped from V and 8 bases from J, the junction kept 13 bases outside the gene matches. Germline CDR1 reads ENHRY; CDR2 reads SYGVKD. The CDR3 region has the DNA TGTGCCATCAGTGCAGACAGGGCTTCAATGGGAGGCTACACCTTC. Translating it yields CAISADRASMGGYTF.